This T cell receptor (beta chain) emerged from a study of immune heterogeneity within non-small cell lung tumors. Study-level findings and limits: Identical dominant CDR3 beta clonotypes recurred among a patient's tumor sites, alongside site-unique high-frequency clones.

The TCR beta CDR3 region underwent multiplex PCR amplification with 32 V and 13 J primers. TCRdb re-called the multiplex PCR reads with MiXCR, one entry per CDR3 protein. The data show approximately 11,000 distinct CDR3 sequences, roughly 30% seen once. The CDR3 is 13 residues long. V lost 7 bases, J lost 7 bases, and 17 bases lay in between. The V gene's germline CDR1 is SQVTM and CDR2 ANQGSEA. Worth noting for this clonotype: Its antigen is not known.

For each sample, template was approximately 0.6 ug of bulk tumor genomic DNA. From each primary tumor, several far-apart biopsies were obtained during surgery. Patients went through curative surgery, and their non-small cell lung cancer was untreated and newly diagnosed. Each donor was a newly diagnosed non-small cell lung cancer patient undergoing surgery with curative intent. V usage is TRBV29-1 and J usage is TRBJ2-1; possibly TRBD1 for D (6 bases). The sample taken for sequencing was lung tumor tissue. This receptor was taken from a woman in her sixties with non-small cell lung cancer. The DNA of the CDR3 is TGCAGCGGAGAGGGGACATCTGGGAATGAGCAGTTCTTC. Translated: CSGEGTSGNEQFF.